A selection of T cell receptor beta chains follows, all from one sample in a study of persistence of HIV-infected CD4 T cells. Generated by immunoSEQ multiplex PCR, the TCRdb table keeps only in-frame clones and is missing some. The sample consists of tens of thousands of clones, more than 85% of them appearing once. Their antigens remain unidentified. Specimen: CD4+ T cells sorted from PBMCs after approximately 19-hour stimulation, collected from a patient who received antiretroviral therapy. The source is an adult man with HIV who was CMV-seropositive. The CDR3 runs from the conserved cysteine through the conserved F or W. D genes are given only for firm matches.

CASRTTSGGPDTQYF TRBJ2-3 TRBV5-1 TRBD2
CASTAAGDTGELFF TRBJ2-2 TRBV6-5 -
CASSGQLDTEAFF TRBJ1-1 TRBV18 -
CASSLGSSGGTDTQYF TRBJ2-3 TRBV5-1 TRBD2
CASSYRGQGYGYTF TRBJ1-2 TRBV6-5 TRBD1
CASSLRGTTNEKLFF TRBJ1-4 TRBV27 -
CASGRTGVGTDTQYF TRBJ2-3 TRBV7-9 TRBD1
CSVSSGPNYEQYF TRBJ2-7 TRBV29-1 -
CASSPPPVEARTQYF TRBJ2-3 TRBV28 -
CASSLNGPGAYTEAFF TRBJ1-1 TRBV7-3 -
CASSPRGEANTGELFF TRBJ2-2 TRBV5-1 TRBD2
CASRALAGGPGTQYF TRBJ2-3 TRBV6-5 TRBD2
CAYRLTVQFF TRBJ2-1 TRBV30 -
CASSQGLAGSGANVLTF TRBJ2-6 TRBV5-1 TRBD2
CAWSEGGLRAPQHF TRBJ1-5 TRBV30 -
CASSYFTGELFF TRBJ2-2 TRBV6-5 -
CASSATGAAYGYTF TRBJ1-2 TRBV2 -
CSASYLQETQYF TRBJ2-5 TRBV20-1 -
CASSGYNSPLHF TRBJ1-6 TRBV25-1 -
CASSVAPSAPNEQFF TRBJ2-1 TRBV9 -
CATETFPNTEAFF TRBJ1-1 TRBV18 -
CASSLFRGAKRETQYF TRBJ2-5 TRBV5-1 -
CASSQDHNGISEQYF - TRBV4-2 -
CASSRVGGSQPQHF TRBJ1-5 TRBV19 -
CASSPDSSYNEQFF TRBJ2-1 TRBV18 -
CASSLGVNYNEQFF TRBJ2-1 TRBV7-2 -
CASRGDAGVRGYTF TRBJ1-2 TRBV27 -
CASSFTPQGATNEKLFF TRBJ1-4 TRBV5-1 TRBD1
CASSLGQGDNQPQHF TRBJ1-5 TRBV7-2 TRBD1
CASSLSGFGYEQYF TRBJ2-7 TRBV7-3 -
CASWQGARNTEAFF TRBJ1-1 TRBV28 TRBD1
CASSLDLGLREQYF TRBJ2-7 TRBV7-2 -
CASSSRDVDEKLFF TRBJ1-4 TRBV3-1/TRBV3-2 -
CASSRERGASYEQYF TRBJ2-7 TRBV5-1 -
CASSPNTGELFF TRBJ2-2 TRBV6-5 -
CASSLATGYDTDTQYF TRBJ2-3 TRBV5-5 -
CASSPRTGEEKLFF TRBJ1-4 TRBV7-2 TRBD1
CASSRQGYGYTF TRBJ1-2 TRBV28 TRBD1
CASSSEQGKAHNEQFF TRBJ2-1 TRBV7-9 -
CASSPRSQGAANTEAFF TRBJ1-1 TRBV18 TRBD1
CASTSRPGKTYGYTF TRBJ1-2 TRBV7-2 -
CASSPRDWGNEQFF TRBJ2-1 TRBV19 -
CASSFSRDSGGDTQYF TRBJ2-3 TRBV7-2 TRBD2
CASRDTRRTDTQYF TRBJ2-3 TRBV7-9 -
CASYSGGGNTGELFF TRBJ2-2 TRBV19 TRBD2
CAGSEGGQPQHF TRBJ1-5 TRBV6-1 -
CASSEGSRGGELFF TRBJ2-2 TRBV2 -
CASSLEGTGGGQYF TRBJ2-7 TRBV7-9 TRBD1
CASSQTGGGEAFF TRBJ1-1 TRBV19 -
CASSSDRNSGNTIYF TRBJ1-3 TRBV19 TRBD1
CASSLRTGDNSPLHF TRBJ1-6 TRBV9 TRBD1